The 13 T cell receptor beta chains below come from one sample, sequenced in a study of T cells in localized non-small cell lung cancer. The protocol was immunoSEQ multiplex PCR, while the TCRdb copy is restricted to in-frame clones and leaves out a portion. The table has 17,000 or so clones, around 82% seen once. The source material was peripheral blood, sampled before any cancer treatment. The receptors were sampled from a male donor at least 60 years old with stage III lung adenocarcinoma.

This clone has just one count. The CDR3 sequence is CASSYPLQGDYNSPLHF. The CDR3 region has the DNA TGTGCCAGCAGCTACCCCCTACAGGGAGACTATAATTCACCCCTCCACTTT. This chain uses TRBV7-9 with TRBJ1-6; D might be TRBD1 (6 bases). V was cut by 4 bases and J by 3 bases, with 16 bases left in between. Germline CDR1 is SEHNR and CDR2 is FQNEAQ (reference sequence). This CDR3 contains 17 residues. The full variable domain, completed using reference TRBV7-9 and TRBJ1-6, is DTGVSQNPRHKITKRGQNVTFRCDPISEHNRLYWYRQTLGQGPEFLTYFQNEAQLEKSRLLSDRFSAERPKGSFSTLEIQRTEQGDSAMYLCASSYPLQGDYNSPLHFGNGTRLTVT.

The chain couples TRBV30 to TRBJ2-1; D gene uncertain. Germline CDR1 and CDR2: GTSNPN and SVGIG (reference sequence). CDR3 length: 14 amino acids. The V gene lost 1 base and the J gene lost 0 bases, with 7 bases spanning the gap. This chain's CDR3 is CAWSGSSSYNEQFF. For the CDR3, the DNA is TGTGCCTGGAGTGGGTCGAGCTCCTACAATGAGCAGTTCTTC.

The rearrangement links TRBV5-4 to TRBJ2-3; D unresolved. CDR3 length equals 15 residues. The germline V gene has CDR1 SGHNT and CDR2 YYREEE (reference sequence). Trimming removed 2 bases at V and 0 bases at J, with 10 bases between. As DNA, the CDR3 is TGTGCCAGCAGCTTTGGAGAATCTAGCACAGATACGCAGTATTTT. Translated, it gives CASSFGESSTDTQYF. Full variable domain (remainder filled in from reference TRBV5-4 and TRBJ2-3): ETGVTQSPTHLIKTRGQQVTLRCSSQSGHNTVSWYQQALGQGPQFIFQYYREEENGRGNFPPRFSGLQFPNYSSELNVNALELDDSALYLCASSFGESSTDTQYFGPGTRLTVL.

This clone is medium-sized by share. In DNA form, the CDR3 reads TGTGCCAGCAGCTTGGCCCGAGATCAGCCCCAGCATTTT. Translation: CASSLARDQPQHF. The J gene is TRBJ1-5, the V gene TRBV5-6, with no clear D. Deletions cut 0 bases from V and 5 bases from J, with 6 bases between. Germline V gene sequence: CDR1 SGHDT, CDR2 YYEEEE. The CDR3 loop spans 13 amino acids.

V gene TRBV30 combines with J gene TRBJ1-1, with a possible D match to TRBD1 (5 bases). Germline values: CDR1 GTSNPN, CDR2 SVGIG (reference sequence). The germline V and J ends were trimmed by 1 base and 2 bases, with 17 bases remaining between them. The CDR3 has 16 amino acids. The CDR3 reads CAWSGTPERINTEAFF. CDR3 sequence (DNA): TGTGCCTGGAGTGGGACACCGGAACGAATAAACACTGAAGCTTTCTTT.

This chain joins TRBV10-1 and TRBJ1-1, with D perhaps matching TRBD1 (6 bases). From germline, CDR1 is WNHNN and CDR2 SYGVQD (reference sequence). V lost 6 bases and J 3 bases, leaving 11 bases between the germline ends. CDR3 length equals 13 residues. CDR3 bases: TGCGCCAGCAGCGAACCAGGGGACACTGAAGCTTTCTTT. Amino acids: CASSEPGDTEAFF.

The chain is built from TRBV18 and TRBJ2-5; TRBD1 aligns across 10 bases. CDR3 size: 14 residues. The germline gives CDR1 KGHSH, CDR2 LQKENI. V was pared by 5 bases and J by 4 bases, with 4 bases of the junction left unmatched. The CDR3 spells CASSATGGSETQYF. DNA for the CDR3: TGTGCCAGCTCAGCGACAGGGGGCTCAGAGACCCAGTACTTC.

The chain is built from TRBV30 and TRBJ1-3; D uncertain. V lost 6 bases, J lost 4 bases, and 13 bases lay in between. This CDR3 is 13 amino acids long. The V gene's germline CDR1 is GTSNPN and CDR2 SVGIG (reference sequence). CDR3 DNA sequence: TGTGCCTGCGATAGGGTGGCGGGAAACACCATATATTTT. Amino acid sequence: CACDRVAGNTIYF.

The chain links TRBV6-6 to TRBJ1-1, with a possible D match to TRBD1 (6 bases). The CDR3 is made up of 14 amino acids. Germline V CDR1 and CDR2: MNHNY, SVGAGI (reference sequence). V was shortened by 3 bases and J by 4 bases, with 12 bases between the two germline ends. For the CDR3, the DNA is TGTGCCAGCAGTTATAAGGACAGAATCACTGAAGCTTTCTTT. Amino acids: CASSYKDRITEAFF.

The chain is built from TRBV10-3 and TRBJ2-5; D unclear. The CDR3 is made up of 13 amino acids. The V end was cut by 1 base, the J end by 4 bases, with 7 bases between. The germline V gene has CDR1 ENHRY and CDR2 SYGVKD. The CDR3, as DNA: TGTGCCATCAGTGAGTACCTCCCAGAGACCCAGTACTTC. Amino acids: CAISEYLPETQYF.

The table lists this clone with a few counts. The CDR3 DNA sequence: TGCGCCAGCAGCTTGGAGATGAACACTGAAGCTTTCTTT. It is translated as CASSLEMNTEAFF. The chain recombines TRBV5-1 with TRBJ1-1; D gene uncertain. The CDR3 length is 13 residues. Germline V gene lookup returns CDR1 SGHRS and CDR2 YFSETQ. V was cut by 0 bases and J by 0 bases, with 3 bases left in between.

This clone is a singleton in its sample. The chain employs TRBV19 and TRBJ2-6; 7 bases agree with TRBD2. V was clipped by 8 bases and J by 0 bases; unmatched bases: 4. CDR1 and CDR2 (germline): LNHDA, SQIVND (reference sequence). The CDR3 is made up of 15 amino acids. This CDR3 reads CASAGGDSGANVLTF. DNA for the CDR3: TGTGCCAGTGCTGGGGGGGACTCTGGGGCCAACGTCCTGACTTTC. Variable domain in full (rest from reference TRBV19 and TRBJ2-6): DGGITQSPKYLFRKEGQNVTLSCEQNLNHDAMYWYRQDPGQGLRLIYYSQIVNDFQKGDIAEGYSVSREKKESFPLTVTSAQKNPTAFYLCASAGGDSGANVLTFGAGSRLTVL.

This clone was observed a single time. The chain has TRBV11-2 and TRBJ1-2; 7 positions agree with TRBD1. Trimming cost V 0 bases and J 1 base; bases outside gene matches: 5. Germline lookup yields CDR1 SGHAT and CDR2 FQNNGV. The CDR3 runs to 16 residues. The CDR3: CASSLDRGQSNYGYTF. The CDR3 DNA sequence: TGTGCCAGCAGCTTAGACCGGGGACAGAGTAACTATGGCTACACCTTC.